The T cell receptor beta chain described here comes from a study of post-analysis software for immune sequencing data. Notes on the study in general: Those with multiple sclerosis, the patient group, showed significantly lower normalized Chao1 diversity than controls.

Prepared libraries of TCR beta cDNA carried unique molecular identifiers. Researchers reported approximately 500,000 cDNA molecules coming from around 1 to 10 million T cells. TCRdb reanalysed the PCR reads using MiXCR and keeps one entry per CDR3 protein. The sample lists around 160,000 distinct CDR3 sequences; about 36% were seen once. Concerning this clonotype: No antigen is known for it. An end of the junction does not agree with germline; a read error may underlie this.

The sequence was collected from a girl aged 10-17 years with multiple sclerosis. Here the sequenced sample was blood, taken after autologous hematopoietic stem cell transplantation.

CDR3 sequence reads: CASSVARDLGLAGGLYNEQFF. CDR3 DNA sequence: TGTGCTAGCAGCGTCGCCAGGGACCTTGGACTAGCGGGAGGCCTCTACAATGAGCAGTTCTTC. V usage is TRBV7-7 and J usage is TRBJ2-1; 14 bases line up with TRBD2. The CDR3 is 21 amino acids. Germline V gene data show CDR1 as SSHAT and CDR2 as FNYEAQ (reference sequence). The full variable domain, with the rest looked up from reference TRBV7-7 and TRBJ2-1, is GAGVSQSPRYKVTKRGQDVTLRCDPISSHATLYWYQQALGQGPEFLTYFNYEAQPDKSGLPSDRFSAERPEGSISTLTIQRTEQRDSAMYRCASSVARDLGLAGGLYNEQFFGPGTRLTVL.